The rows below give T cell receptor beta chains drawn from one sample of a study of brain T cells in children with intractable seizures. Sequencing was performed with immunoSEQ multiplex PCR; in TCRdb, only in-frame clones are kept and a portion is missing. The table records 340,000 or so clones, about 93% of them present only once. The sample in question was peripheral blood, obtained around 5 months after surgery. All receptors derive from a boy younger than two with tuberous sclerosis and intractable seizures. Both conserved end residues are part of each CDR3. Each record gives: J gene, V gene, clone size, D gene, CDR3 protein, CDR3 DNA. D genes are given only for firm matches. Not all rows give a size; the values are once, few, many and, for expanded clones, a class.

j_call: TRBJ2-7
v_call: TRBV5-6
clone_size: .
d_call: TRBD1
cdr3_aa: CASSLTRQGSEQYF
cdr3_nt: TGTGCCAGCAGCCTTACCCGACAGGGTTCCGAGCAGTACTTC

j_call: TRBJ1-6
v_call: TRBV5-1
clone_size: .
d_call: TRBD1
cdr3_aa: CASSRDRSKISPLHF
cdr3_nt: TGCGCCAGCAGCAGGGACAGGTCTAAGATTTCACCCCTCCACTTT

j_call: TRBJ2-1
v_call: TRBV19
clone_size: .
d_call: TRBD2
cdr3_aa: CASSIAHSGGNEQFF
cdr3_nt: TGTGCCAGTAGTATAGCGCATAGCGGGGGGAATGAGCAGTTCTTC

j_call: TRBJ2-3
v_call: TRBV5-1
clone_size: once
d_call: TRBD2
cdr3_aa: CASSLVPGGYTDTQYF
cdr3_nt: TGCGCCAGCAGCTTGGTACCGGGGGGTTACACAGATACGCAGTATTTT

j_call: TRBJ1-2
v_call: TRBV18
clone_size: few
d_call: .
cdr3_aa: CASSTAPEGREYGYTF
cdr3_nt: TGTGCCAGCTCAACTGCCCCGGAAGGACGGGAGTATGGCTACACCTTC

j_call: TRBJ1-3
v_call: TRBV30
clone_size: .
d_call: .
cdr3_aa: CAWRPDLGNTIYF
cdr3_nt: TGTGCCTGGAGACCGGATCTTGGAAACACCATATATTTT

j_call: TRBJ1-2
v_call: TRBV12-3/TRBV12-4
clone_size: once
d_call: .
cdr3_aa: CASRNGREYGYTF
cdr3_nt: TGTGCCAGCAGGAATGGCAGGGAGTATGGCTACACCTTC

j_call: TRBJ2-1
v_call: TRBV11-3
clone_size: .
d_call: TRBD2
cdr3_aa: CASSLVGRALYEQFF
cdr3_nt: TGTGCCAGCAGCTTAGTCGGGAGGGCCTTATATGAGCAGTTCTTC

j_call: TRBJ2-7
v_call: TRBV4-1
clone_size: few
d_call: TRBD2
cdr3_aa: CASSRIGTSGNDEQYF
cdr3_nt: TGCGCCAGCAGCCGCATAGGGACTAGCGGGAACGACGAGCAGTACTTC

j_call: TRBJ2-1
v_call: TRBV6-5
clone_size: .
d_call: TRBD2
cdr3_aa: CASRIAGVYNEQFF
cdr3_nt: TGTGCCAGCAGAATAGCGGGAGTATACAATGAGCAGTTCTTC

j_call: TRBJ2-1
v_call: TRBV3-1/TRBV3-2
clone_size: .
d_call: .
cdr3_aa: CASSQGQPDRREQFF
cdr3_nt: TGTGCCAGCAGCCAAGGCCAACCCGATCGGCGTGAGCAGTTCTTC

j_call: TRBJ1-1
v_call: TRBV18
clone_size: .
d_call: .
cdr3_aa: CASSPLDRNTEAFF
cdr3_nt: TGTGCCAGCTCACCGCTGGACAGGAACACTGAAGCTTTCTTT

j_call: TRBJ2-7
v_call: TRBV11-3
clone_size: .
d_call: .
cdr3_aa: CASSLYGTYEQYF
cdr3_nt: TGTGCCAGCAGCTTATACGGAACCTACGAGCAGTACTTC

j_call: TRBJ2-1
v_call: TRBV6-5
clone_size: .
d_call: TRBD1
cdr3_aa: CASSYSETGGYEQFF
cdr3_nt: TGTGCCAGCAGTTACTCAGAAACAGGGGGCTATGAGCAGTTCTTC

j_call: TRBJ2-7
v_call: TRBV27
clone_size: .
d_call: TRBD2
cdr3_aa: CASSLAGTYEQYF
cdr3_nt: TGTGCCAGCAGCCTAGCGGGTACCTACGAGCAGTACTTC

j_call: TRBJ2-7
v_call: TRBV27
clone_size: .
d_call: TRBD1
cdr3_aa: CASSLQGAYEQYF
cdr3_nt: TGTGCCAGCAGTTTACAGGGGGCCTACGAGCAGTACTTC

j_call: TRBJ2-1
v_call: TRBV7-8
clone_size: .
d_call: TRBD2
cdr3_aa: CASRLYQLAGGNEQFF
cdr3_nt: TGTGCCAGCAGACTATACCAGCTAGCGGGTGGCAATGAGCAGTTCTTC

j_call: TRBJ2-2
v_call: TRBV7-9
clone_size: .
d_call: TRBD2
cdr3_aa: CASSPRAREGNTGELFF
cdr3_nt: TGTGCCAGCAGCCCCAGGGCGCGGGAGGGGAACACCGGGGAGCTGTTTTTT

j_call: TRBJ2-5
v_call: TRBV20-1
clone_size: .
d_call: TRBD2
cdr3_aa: CSARGGETQYF
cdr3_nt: TGCAGTGCTAGGGGAGGGGAGACCCAGTACTTC

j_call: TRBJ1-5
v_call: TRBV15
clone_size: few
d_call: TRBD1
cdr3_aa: CATSSLSRDSFTHSNQPQHF
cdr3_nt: TGTGCCACCAGCTCTCTTTCGAGGGACAGCTTTACCCATAGCAATCAGCCCCAGCATTTT

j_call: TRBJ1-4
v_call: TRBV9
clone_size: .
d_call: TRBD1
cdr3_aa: CASSGLWGRGGEKLFF
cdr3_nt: TGTGCCAGCAGCGGCCTCTGGGGCAGGGGGGGTGAAAAACTGTTTTTT

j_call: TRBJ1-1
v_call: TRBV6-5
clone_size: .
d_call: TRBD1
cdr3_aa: CASRPGTGYTEAFF
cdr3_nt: TGTGCCAGCAGACCTGGGACAGGGTACACTGAAGCTTTCTTT

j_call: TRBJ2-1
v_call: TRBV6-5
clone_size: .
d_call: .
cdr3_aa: CASSSHVWQGYNEQFF
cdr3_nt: TGTGCCAGCAGTTCTCACGTCTGGCAGGGGTACAATGAGCAGTTCTTC

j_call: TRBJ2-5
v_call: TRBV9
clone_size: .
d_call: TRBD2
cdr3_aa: CASSASGTSGQETQYF
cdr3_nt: TGTGCCAGCAGCGCGTCCGGGACTAGCGGACAAGAGACCCAGTACTTC

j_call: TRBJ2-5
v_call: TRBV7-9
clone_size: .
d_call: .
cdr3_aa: CASSLEVDWQKVWETQYF
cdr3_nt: TGTGCCAGCAGCTTAGAGGTGGACTGGCAGAAGGTATGGGAGACCCAGTACTTC

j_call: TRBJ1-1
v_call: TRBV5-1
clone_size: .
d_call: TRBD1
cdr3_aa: CASSPGTGATPGAFF
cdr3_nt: TGCGCCAGCAGCCCCGGGACAGGAGCCACCCCGGGGGCTTTCTTT

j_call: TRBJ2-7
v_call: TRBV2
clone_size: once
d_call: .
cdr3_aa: CATKGAGYSYEQYF
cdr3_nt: TGTGCCACCAAAGGGGCAGGCTACTCCTACGAGCAGTACTTC

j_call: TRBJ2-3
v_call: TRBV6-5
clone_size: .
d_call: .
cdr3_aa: CASSYRSGTDTQYF
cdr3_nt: TGTGCCAGCAGTTATCGTTCCGGCACAGATACGCAGTATTTT

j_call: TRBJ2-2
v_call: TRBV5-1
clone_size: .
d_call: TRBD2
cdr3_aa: CASSAGLAGNTGELFF
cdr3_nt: TGCGCCAGCAGCGCCGGACTAGCGGGAAACACCGGGGAGCTGTTTTTT

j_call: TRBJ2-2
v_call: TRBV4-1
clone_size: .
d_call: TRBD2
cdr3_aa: CASSQHSAGAETGELFF
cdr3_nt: TGCGCCAGCAGCCAGCACTCAGCGGGAGCGGAGACCGGGGAGCTGTTTTTT

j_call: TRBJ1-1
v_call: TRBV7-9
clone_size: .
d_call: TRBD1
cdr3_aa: CASSSQSFDRGTEAFF
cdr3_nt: TGTGCCAGCAGCTCCCAAAGCTTCGACAGGGGAACTGAAGCTTTCTTT

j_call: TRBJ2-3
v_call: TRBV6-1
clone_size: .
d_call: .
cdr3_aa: CASSEGADSTDTQYF
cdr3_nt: TGTGCCAGCAGTGAAGGGGCGGATAGCACAGATACGCAGTATTTT

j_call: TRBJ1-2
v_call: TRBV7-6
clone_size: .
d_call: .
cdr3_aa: CASSPEAGDFYGYTF
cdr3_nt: TGTGCCAGCAGCCCAGAGGCAGGTGACTTCTATGGCTACACCTTC

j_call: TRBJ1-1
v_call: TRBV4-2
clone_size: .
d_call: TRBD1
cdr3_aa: CASRETGINTEAFF
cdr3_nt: TGTGCCAGCAGGGAGACAGGGATTAACACTGAAGCTTTCTTT

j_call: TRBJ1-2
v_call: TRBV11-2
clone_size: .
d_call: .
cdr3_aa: CASSFVAAGGYTF
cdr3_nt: TGTGCCAGCAGCTTCGTCGCGGCCGGGGGCTACACCTTC

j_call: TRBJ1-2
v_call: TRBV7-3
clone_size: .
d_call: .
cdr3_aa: CASSPTSNPNYGYTF
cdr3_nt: TGTGCCAGCAGCCCCACCTCCAATCCTAACTATGGCTACACCTTC

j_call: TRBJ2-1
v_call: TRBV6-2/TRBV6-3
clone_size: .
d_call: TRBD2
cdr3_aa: CASSYSLRTSGYNEQFF
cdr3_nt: TGTGCCAGCAGTTACTCGTTAAGGACTAGCGGATACAATGAGCAGTTCTTC

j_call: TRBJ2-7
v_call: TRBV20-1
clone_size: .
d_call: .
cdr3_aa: CSASRAHEQYF
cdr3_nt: TGCAGTGCCTCCAGAGCACACGAGCAGTACTTC

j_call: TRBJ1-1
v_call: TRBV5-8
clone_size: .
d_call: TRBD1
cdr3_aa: CASSPGQGGTEAFF
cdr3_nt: TGTGCCAGCAGCCCCGGACAGGGGGGCACTGAAGCTTTCTTT

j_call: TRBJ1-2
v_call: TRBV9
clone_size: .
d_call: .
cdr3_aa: CASSVGVGANYGYTF
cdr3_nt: TGTGCCAGCAGCGTAGGAGTGGGGGCGAACTATGGCTACACCTTC

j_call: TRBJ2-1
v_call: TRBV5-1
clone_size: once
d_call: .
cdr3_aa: CASSLNLGSSYNEQFF
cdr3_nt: TGCGCCAGCAGCTTGAATCTAGGGAGCTCCTACAATGAGCAGTTCTTC

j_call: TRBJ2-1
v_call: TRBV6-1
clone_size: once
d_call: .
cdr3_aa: CASSEWGTDYNEQFF
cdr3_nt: TGTGCCAGCAGTGAATGGGGGACGGATTACAATGAGCAGTTCTTC

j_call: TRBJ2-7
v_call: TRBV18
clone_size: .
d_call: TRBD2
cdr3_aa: CASSLSGGHLYEQYF
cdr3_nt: TGTGCCAGCTCACTTAGCGGGGGTCACCTGTACGAGCAGTACTTC

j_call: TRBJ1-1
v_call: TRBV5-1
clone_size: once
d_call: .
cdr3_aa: CASSPRNLMDLNTEAFF
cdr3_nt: TGCGCCAGCAGCCCAAGAAATCTAATGGATCTCAACACTGAAGCTTTCTTT

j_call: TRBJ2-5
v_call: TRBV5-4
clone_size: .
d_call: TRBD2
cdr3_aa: CASSQEASGPLRETQYF
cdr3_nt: TGTGCCAGCAGCCAGGAGGCTAGCGGGCCCCTGAGAGAGACCCAGTACTTC

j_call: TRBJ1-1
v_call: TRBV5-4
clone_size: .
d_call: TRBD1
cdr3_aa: CASSLTGTVNTEAFF
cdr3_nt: TGTGCCAGCAGCTTAACAGGGACAGTCAACACTGAAGCTTTCTTT

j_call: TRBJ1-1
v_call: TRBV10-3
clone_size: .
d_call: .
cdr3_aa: CAISGAETEAFF
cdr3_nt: TGTGCCATCAGTGGCGCGGAGACTGAAGCTTTCTTT

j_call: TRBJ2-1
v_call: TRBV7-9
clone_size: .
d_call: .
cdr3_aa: CASSLDSFYNEQFF
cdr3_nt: TGTGCCAGCAGCTTAGATTCTTTCTACAATGAGCAGTTCTTC

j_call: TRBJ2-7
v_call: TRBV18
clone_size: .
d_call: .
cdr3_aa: CASSKASSYEQYF
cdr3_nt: TGTGCCAGCTCAAAGGCCAGCTCCTACGAGCAGTACTTC

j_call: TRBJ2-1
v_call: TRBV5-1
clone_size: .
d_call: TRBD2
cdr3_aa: CASSLLAGVFNEQFF
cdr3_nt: TGCGCCAGCAGCTTGCTAGCGGGAGTATTCAATGAGCAGTTCTTC

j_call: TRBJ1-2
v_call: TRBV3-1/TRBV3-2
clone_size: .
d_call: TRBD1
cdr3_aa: CASSQARKSGGQGARGYTF
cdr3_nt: TGTGCCAGCAGCCAAGCGAGGAAGAGTGGGGGACAGGGGGCTCGTGGCTACACCTTC

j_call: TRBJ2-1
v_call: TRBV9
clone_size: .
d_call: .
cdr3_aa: CASSGGASSYNEQFF
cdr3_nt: TGTGCCAGCAGTGGAGGGGCGAGCTCCTACAATGAGCAGTTCTTC

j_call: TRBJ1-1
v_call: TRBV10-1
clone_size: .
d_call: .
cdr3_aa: CASSGAGSRTEAFF
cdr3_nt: TGCGCCAGCAGTGGGGCCGGGAGTCGTACTGAAGCTTTCTTT

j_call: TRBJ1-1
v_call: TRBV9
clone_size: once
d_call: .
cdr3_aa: CASSTGSPGNTEAFF
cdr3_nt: TGTGCCAGCAGCACAGGGTCACCCGGGAACACTGAAGCTTTCTTT

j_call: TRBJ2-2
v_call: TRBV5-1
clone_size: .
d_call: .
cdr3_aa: CASSSAGIGANTGELFF
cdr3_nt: TGCGCCAGCAGCTCGGCCGGGATAGGGGCCAACACCGGGGAGCTGTTTTTT

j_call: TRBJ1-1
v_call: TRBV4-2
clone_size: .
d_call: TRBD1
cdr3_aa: CASSQVGTGAQNTEAFF
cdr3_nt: TGTGCCAGCAGCCAAGTGGGGACAGGGGCCCAGAACACTGAAGCTTTCTTT

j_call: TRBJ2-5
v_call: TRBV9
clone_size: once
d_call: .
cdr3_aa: CASSVVPGVGETQYF
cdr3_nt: TGTGCCAGCAGCGTAGTTCCGGGGGTCGGAGAGACCCAGTACTTC

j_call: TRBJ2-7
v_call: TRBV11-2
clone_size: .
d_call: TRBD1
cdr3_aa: CASSSSDRGREQYF
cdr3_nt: TGTGCCAGCAGCTCCTCGGACAGGGGAAGAGAGCAGTACTTC